This TCR beta chain was captured in a study of low-dose radiotherapy and immunotherapy resistance in tumors. Study background: Cohort 1 received 0.5 Gy per fraction every 2 weeks, totaling 6.5 Gy. Individuals in Cohort 2 had 1 Gy per fraction every two weeks, adding up to 13 Gy over 26 weeks. Patients received cyclophosphamide 200 mg/m2 intravenously every two weeks, the day before radiation-immunotherapy.

Time point here: before trial treatment. In its sample, this clonotype was seen many times. The CDR3 is 14 amino acids. Trimming took off 3 bases at V and 5 bases at J, with 11 bases between the two ends. Primers targeting TRAV and TRBV primed first-strand cDNA, covering alpha and beta chains. The authors amplified TCRs for approximately 18 PCR cycles with a constant-region primer and a V-primer adapter. mRNA, once isolated, was amplified by in vitro transcription. Each CDR3 protein is one row after TCRdb ran MiXCR on the reads. The table lists tens of thousands of distinct CDR3 sequences, around 30% of them singletons.

This TCR came from a female donor with ovarian cancer. The source was PBMCs, collected before treatment. This chain joins TRBV12-3 or TRBV12-4 and TRBJ1-5; D gene uncertain. The CDR3 DNA is TGTGCCAGCAGTTTGATGCCAGCTGATCAGCCCCAGCATTTT. Protein product: CASSLMPADQPQHF.